This passage covers 14 T cell receptor beta chains from one sample sequenced in a study of somatic mutations in cytotoxic T cells in rheumatoid arthritis. Here immunoSEQ multiplex PCR was the method, and the copy in TCRdb shows in-frame clones only, minus some. The data show some 6,500 clones, roughly 65% seen once. Sequencing was carried out using CD8+ T cells sorted from blood. The receptors originated from a woman between 40 and 55 years old in good health.

CDR3 region: CASSQGGFGYEQYF. CDR3 in DNA: TGTGCCAGTAGTCAGGGAGGTTTCGGCTACGAGCAGTACTTC. The chain carries TRBV19 and TRBJ2-7, with D possibly matching TRBD2 (6 bases). Germline CDR1 LNHDA, CDR2 SQIVND (reference sequence). The CDR3 has 14 residues. V shed 5 bases and J shed 3 bases, with 14 bases lying between them.

The V gene is TRBV7-5, the J gene TRBJ2-1. TRBV7-5 is marked as a pseudogene. The CDR3 totals 14 residues. The CDR3 bases are TGTGTCAGAAGCTTAGCGTACCAAGGCGATGAGCAGTTCTTC. Its translation: CVRSLAYQGDEQFF.

The V and J genes are TRBV20-1 and TRBJ1-2, with D hard to call. V was clipped by 6 bases and J by 8 bases, with 10 bases between them. The CDR3 loop spans 10 amino acids. Germline CDR1 reads DFQATT; CDR2 reads SNEGSKA (reference sequence). The CDR3 spells CSAQMAGYTF. In DNA form, the CDR3 reads TGCAGTGCCCAGATGGCCGGCTACACCTTC.

J is TRBJ1-1 and V is TRBV19; no definite D call. Germline V lookup: CDR1 LNHDA, CDR2 SQIVND (reference sequence). Deletions cut 4 bases from V and 1 base from J, with 10 bases between. The CDR3 contains 14 residues. DNA for the CDR3: TGTGCCAGTAGTAACGTACAGCAGAACACTGAAGCTTTCTTT. Protein product: CASSNVQQNTEAFF. Full variable domain (missing parts from reference TRBV19 and TRBJ1-1): DGGITQSPKYLFRKEGQNVTLSCEQNLNHDAMYWYRQDPGQGLRLIYYSQIVNDFQKGDIAEGYSVSREKKESFPLTVTSAQKNPTAFYLCASSNVQQNTEAFFGQGTRLTVV.

J is TRBJ2-2 and V is TRBV15; maybe TRBD1 (6 bases). V was trimmed by 0 bases and J by 4 bases, leaving 12 bases between them. Germline V lookup: CDR1 LNHNV, CDR2 YYDKDF (reference sequence). The CDR3 loop spans 16 amino acids. The CDR3 DNA sequence: TGTGCCACCAGCAGAGAGGGACAAGACACCACCGGGGAGCTGTTTTTT. This sequence encodes CATSREGQDTTGELFF.

The rearrangement links TRBV7-9 to TRBJ2-2; D gene ambiguous. The V gene lost 1 base and the J gene lost 4 bases, with 13 bases spanning the gap. This CDR3 is 16 amino acids long. CDR1 SEHNR and CDR2 FQNEAQ come from the germline V gene (reference sequence). CDR3 sequence reads: CASSLGQRRITGELFF. As DNA, the CDR3 is TGTGCCAGCAGCTTAGGGCAGCGAAGAATCACCGGGGAGCTGTTTTTT.

V usage is TRBV5-4 and J usage is TRBJ2-2; 10 nucleotides align to TRBD1. The CDR3 spans 16 residues. The V segment lost 4 bases and the J segment 7 bases; nucleotides outside the gene matches: 10. Germline loops: CDR1 SGHNT, CDR2 YYREEE (reference sequence). Written as DNA, the CDR3 is TGTGCCAGCAGCAACTCCGGGACAGGGGTTCACGGGGAGCTGTTTTTT. This gives the protein CASSNSGTGVHGELFF. Complete variable domain (other parts from reference TRBV5-4 and TRBJ2-2): ETGVTQSPTHLIKTRGQQVTLRCSSQSGHNTVSWYQQALGQGPQFIFQYYREEENGRGNFPPRFSGLQFPNYSSELNVNALELDDSALYLCASSNSGTGVHGELFFGEGSRLTVL.

The chain uses TRBV11-3 and TRBJ2-7, with a tentative D call TRBD1 (6 bases). Between the trimmed V and J ends, which lost 3 bases and 3 bases, there was a span of 12 bases. Germline assignment: CDR1 SGHNT and CDR2 YENEEA. The CDR3 loop spans 14 amino acids. The CDR3 sequence: CASSFPGDHYEQYF. The CDR3 DNA follows: TGTGCCAGCAGCTTCCCAGGGGATCACTACGAGCAGTACTTC.

The chain is built from TRBV6-5 and TRBJ1-4; no clear D gene. CDR3 size: 10 residues. Deletions cut 8 bases from V and 6 bases from J, with 4 bases between. Germline V gene sequence: CDR1 MNHEY, CDR2 SVGAGI. This CDR3 reads CASLHEKLFF. In nucleotides, the CDR3 is TGTGCCAGCCTACATGAAAAACTGTTTTTT.

This clone was observed a handful of times. V usage is TRBV6-1 and J usage is TRBJ1-2; 8 bases fit TRBD1. Trimming at V came to 2 bases and at J to 8 bases, leaving 10 bases not matched to a gene. Germline V CDR1 and CDR2: MNHNS, SASEGT. The CDR3 consists of 15 residues. CDR3 sequence reads: CASSEPSGGANGYTF. The CDR3 DNA reads as TGTGCCAGCAGTGAACCTTCAGGGGGCGCGAACGGCTACACCTTC.

This sequence joins TRBV30 and TRBJ2-6; D is uncertain. The germline CDR1 and CDR2 sequences are GTSNPN and SVGIG (reference sequence). The V end was cut by 0 bases, the J end by 1 base, with 7 bases between. This CDR3 comprises 15 residues. The CDR3 nucleotides are TGTGCCTGGAGTGTAGGGCGATCTGGGGCCAACGTCCTGACTTTC. This sequence encodes CAWSVGRSGANVLTF. The full variable domain, with the rest looked up from reference TRBV30 and TRBJ2-6, is SQTIHQWPATLVQPVGSPLSLECTVEGTSNPNLYWYRQAAGRGLQLLFYSVGIGQISSEVPQNLSASRPQDRQFILSSKKLLLSDSGFYLCAWSVGRSGANVLTFGAGSRLTVL.

CDR3 sequence reads: CASSYSNPPGELFF. DNA for the CDR3: TGTGCCAGCAGTTACTCGAACCCTCCCGGGGAGCTGTTTTTT. The rearrangement uses TRBV6-5 and TRBJ2-2; no firm D call. Trimming cost V 0 bases and J 6 bases, with 8 bases left between them. Germline V gene sequence: CDR1 MNHEY, CDR2 SVGAGI. This CDR3 spans 14 amino acids.

This clone was seen only a few times. This sequence joins TRBV2 and TRBJ2-1, with TRBD2 identical over 12 bases. Germline trimming cut 7 bases from V and 6 bases from J; bases unmatched to any gene: 10. The CDR3 has 16 residues. The germline CDR1 and CDR2 sequences are SNHLY and FYNNEI. CDR3 coding DNA: TGTGCCAGCAACCCCGCTCTAGCGGGAGGGCTCAATGAGCAGTTCTTC. This codes for CASNPALAGGLNEQFF.

V and J are TRBV6-1 and TRBJ2-3, with 10 bases matching TRBD1. The CDR3 spans 18 residues. The V and J ends lost 2 bases and 1 base, in that order; junction bases with no gene match: 9. Germline V lookup: CDR1 MNHNS, CDR2 SASEGT. CDR3 residues: CASSERATGGAGTDTQYF. CDR3 nucleotides: TGTGCCAGCAGTGAAAGAGCGACAGGGGGCGCGGGCACAGATACGCAGTATTTT.